These 16 T cell receptor beta chains share one sample of origin, sequenced in a study of shared clonotypes between healthy human individuals. Clones were read by immunoSEQ multiplex PCR, and TCRdb kept only the in-frame ones, dropping some. This repertoire shows fewer than 2.5 million clones, over 85% found once; its top ten account for about 0.39%. Sequences were obtained from naive CD4+ T cells from PBMCs. Subset in this sample: CD45RA+ positively selected. These receptors all come from a man between 18 and 35 years old in good health. Some clones in this sample may be carry-over from other donors' samples.

This clone occurred once. Other DNA variants within this sample encode the same CDR3. The chain joins TRBV7-2 to TRBJ2-2; no definite D call. This CDR3 has 14 amino acids. Germline assignment: CDR1 SGHTA and CDR2 FQGNSA. Deletions cut 1 base from V and 0 bases from J, with 3 bases between. CDR3 protein: CASSLGANTGELFF. The CDR3 DNA sequence: TGTGCCAGCAGCTTAGGGGCGAACACCGGGGAGCTGTTTTTT.

The chain couples TRBV30 to TRBJ1-2; maybe TRBD1 (6 bases). Trimming took 1 base from V and 2 from J, leaving 11 bases between them. The CDR3 consists of 14 residues. Germline CDR1 reads GTSNPN; CDR2 reads SVGIG (reference sequence). CDR3 region: CAWSAGVPNYGYTF. CDR3 DNA sequence: TGTGCCTGGAGTGCAGGGGTCCCCAACTATGGCTACACCTTC.

This rearrangement joins TRBV9 to TRBJ1-3; 7 nucleotides agree with TRBD1. CDR1 is SGDLS and CDR2 is YYNGEE in the germline V gene. CDR3 length: 16 residues. Trimming removed 4 bases from V and 0 bases from J; junction bases left unmatched: 7. The CDR3 spells CASSPPDRYSGNTIYF. The CDR3 nucleotides are TGTGCCAGCAGCCCGCCGGACAGGTACTCTGGAAACACCATATATTTT.

This chain connects TRBV18 to TRBJ1-1; 10 bases match TRBD1. CDR1 is KGHSH, CDR2 LQKENI, per germline. The CDR3 covers 18 residues. Germline trimming cut 5 bases from V and 5 bases from J; bases unmatched to any gene: 17. CDR3 sequence reads: CASSTPTPGQGRVTEAFF. The CDR3 nucleotides are TGTGCCAGCTCAACTCCCACCCCGGGACAGGGGAGGGTAACTGAAGCTTTCTTT. The whole variable domain, filled in from reference TRBV18 and TRBJ1-1, reads NAGVMQNPRHLVRRRGQEARLRCSPMKGHSHVYWYRQLPEEGLKFMVYLQKENIIDESGMPKERFSAEFPKEGPSILRIQQVVRGDSAAYFCASSTPTPGQGRVTEAFFGQGTRLTVV.

V and J are TRBV28 and TRBJ1-1; D call uncertain. Germline V gene lookup returns CDR1 MDHEN and CDR2 SYDVKM. The CDR3 length is 12 residues. Trimming removed 2 bases at V and 11 bases at J, with 12 bases between. The CDR3 here is CASSLVGQLAFF. In DNA, the CDR3 is TGTGCCAGCAGTTTAGTAGGGCAGCTGGCTTTCTTT.

The chain is built from TRBV7-3 and TRBJ2-3, with 8 positions matching TRBD1. CDR3 length: 17 amino acids. CDR1 is SGHTA and CDR2 is FQGTGA in the germline V gene. Trimming cost V 4 bases and J 0 bases; bases outside gene matches: 9. The CDR3 DNA follows: TGTGCCAGCAGCTCAATAAGACAGGGGATGAGCACAGATACGCAGTATTTT. Amino acid sequence: CASSSIRQGMSTDTQYF.

On this clone: Since no conserved phenylalanine or tryptophan closes the CDR3, a read error is the likely cause. The rearrangement joins TRBV23-1 to TRBJ1-1; tentatively, D is TRBD1 (5 bases). TRBV23-1 is an ORF for which the function is uncertain. The CDR3 is made up of 13 amino acids. Trimming shortened V by 7 bases and J by 4 bases, and 13 bases separated the two germline ends. CDR3 in amino acids: CASNPGRSTEAFL. The CDR3 DNA follows: TGCGCCAGCAACCCGGGACGGTCCACTGAAGCTTTCCTT.

The CDR3 DNA reads TGTGCCACCAGCAGAGGGACTGAGAGTGAGCAGTTCTTC. Encoded protein: CATSRGTESEQFF. The J gene is TRBJ2-1, the V gene TRBV15; TRBD2 is a possible D gene (5 bases). Germline assignment: CDR1 LNHNV and CDR2 YYDKDF (reference sequence). V lost 1 base and J 9 bases, leaving 10 bases between the germline ends. The CDR3 is 13 residues long.

This chain links TRBV5-1 with TRBJ1-1; 9 bases agree with TRBD1. V was pared by 2 bases and J by 3 bases, with 5 bases of the junction left unmatched. CDR1 and CDR2 (germline): SGHRS, YFSETQ. CDR3 length: 15 amino acids. CDR3 DNA: TGCGCCAGCAGCTTCGCTGGGGACAGGGACACTGAAGCTTTCTTT. It encodes CASSFAGDRDTEAFF.

V usage is TRBV2 and J usage is TRBJ2-3; 9 bases fit TRBD2. The CDR3 runs 15 residues. Per the germline V gene, CDR1 is SNHLY and CDR2 is FYNNEI. The junction had 2 bases not matched to a gene; V was cut back by 1 base and J by 3 bases. CDR3 bases: TGTGCCAGCAGTGAAGGACTAGCGGTTACAGATACGCAGTATTTT. Protein product: CASSEGLAVTDTQYF.

This chain links TRBV28 with TRBJ2-1; D is unclear. CDR1 is MDHEN and CDR2 is SYDVKM in the germline V gene. This CDR3 spans 15 amino acids. V was shortened by 6 bases and J by 3 bases, with 15 bases between the two germline ends. This CDR3 is CASSPPAWLYNEQFF. CDR3 DNA: TGTGCCAGCAGCCCACCGGCCTGGCTCTACAATGAGCAGTTCTTC.

In its sample, this clone was seen once. This chain connects TRBV5-4 to TRBJ1-1; the D is unclear. Germline V CDR1 and CDR2: SGHNT, YYREEE (reference sequence). Trimming shortened V by 4 bases and J by 1 base, and 14 bases separated the two germline ends. This CDR3 region has 15 residues. The CDR3 region is CASSPGNQENTEAFF. In DNA, the CDR3 is TGTGCCAGCAGCCCCGGGAACCAGGAGAACACTGAAGCTTTCTTT.

The V call is TRBV19, the J call TRBJ1-1; 12 nucleotides line up with TRBD1. CDR1 LNHDA and CDR2 SQIVND come from the germline V gene (reference sequence). The V and J ends lost 5 bases and 1 base, in that order; junction bases with no gene match: 2. This CDR3 has 15 residues. The CDR3 DNA reads TGTGCCAGTAGTCGGGACAGGGGGCAGAACACTGAAGCTTTCTTT. Protein product: CASSRDRGQNTEAFF.

The V gene is TRBV29-1, the J gene TRBJ2-4; 12 bases align to TRBD2. The CDR3 loop spans 19 amino acids. The J segment lost 1 base and the V segment lost 6 bases, leaving 16 bases of the junction unmatched. The germline gives CDR1 SQVTM, CDR2 ANQGSEA. CDR3 in amino acids: CSVLPLGRTSGKAKNIQYF. DNA of the CDR3: TGCAGCGTACTCCCTCTTGGCAGGACTAGCGGGAAGGCCAAAAACATTCAGTACTTC.

The V and J genes are TRBV2 and TRBJ2-7, with D unresolved. This CDR3 region has 11 residues. Per germline, CDR1 SNHLY and CDR2 FYNNEI. Trimming left V 7 bases short and J 3 bases short, with 7 bases between. Here the CDR3 DNA reads TGTGCCAGCATAGGGAACTACGAGCAGTACTTC. Protein sequence: CASIGNYEQYF. The full variable domain, rest sourced from reference TRBV2 and TRBJ2-7, is EPEVTQTPSHQVTQMGQEVILRCVPISNHLYFYWYRQILGQKVEFLVSFYNNEISEKSEIFDDQFSVERPDGSNFTLKIRSTKLEDSAMYFCASIGNYEQYFGPGTRLTVT.

The V and J genes are TRBV28 and TRBJ2-7; D is unclear. The V end lost 3 bases, the J end lost 10 bases, and 13 bases lay between the germline ends. Germline V gene sequence: CDR1 MDHEN, CDR2 SYDVKM. The CDR3 extends over 12 amino acids. DNA for the CDR3: TGTGCCAGCAGTTTCCAGTTCGGAAAACAGTACTTC. Protein product: CASSFQFGKQYF.